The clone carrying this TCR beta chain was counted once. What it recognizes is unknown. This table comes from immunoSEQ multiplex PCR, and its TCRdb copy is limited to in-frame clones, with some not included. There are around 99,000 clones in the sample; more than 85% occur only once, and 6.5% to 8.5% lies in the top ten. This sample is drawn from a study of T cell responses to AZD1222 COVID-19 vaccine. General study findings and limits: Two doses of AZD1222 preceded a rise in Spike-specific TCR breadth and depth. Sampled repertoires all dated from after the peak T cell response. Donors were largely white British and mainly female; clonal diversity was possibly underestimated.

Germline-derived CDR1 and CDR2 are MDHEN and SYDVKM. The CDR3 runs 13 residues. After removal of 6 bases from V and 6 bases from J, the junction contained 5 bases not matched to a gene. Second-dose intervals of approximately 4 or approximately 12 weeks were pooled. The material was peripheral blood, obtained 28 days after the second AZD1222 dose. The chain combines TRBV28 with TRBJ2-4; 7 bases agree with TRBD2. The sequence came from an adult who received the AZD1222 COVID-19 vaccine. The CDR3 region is CASSPPSGNIQYF. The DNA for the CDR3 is TGTGCCAGCAGCCCACCTAGCGGAAACATTCAGTACTTC.